A single T cell receptor beta chain is shown here with its context. The patients had localized lung adenocarcinoma, a non-small cell subtype. TCRdb redid the calling of the PCR reads with MiXCR, one entry per CDR3 protein. Of 5,500 to 8,500 distinct CDR3 sequences listed, around 50% are singletons. The ends were cut back, 7 bases at V and 0 bases at J, with 20 bases in the middle. Germline V gives CDR1 LGHNT, CDR2 FRNRAP. The CDR3 sequence is 17 residues long. The sample is drawn from a study of CD4 and CD8 cells across lung adenocarcinoma regions. The origin of this receptor is a male donor with lung adenocarcinoma. The CD4 and CD8 labels of this study may be unreliable. The sample consisted of CD8+ T cells from the center of a lung tumor. This chain joins TRBV12-5 and TRBJ2-3; D is uncertain. CDR3 DNA sequence: TGTGCTAGTGCTATTGGCACGGGTACACCGAGCACAGATACGCAGTATTTT. Translating it yields CASAIGTGTPSTDTQYF.